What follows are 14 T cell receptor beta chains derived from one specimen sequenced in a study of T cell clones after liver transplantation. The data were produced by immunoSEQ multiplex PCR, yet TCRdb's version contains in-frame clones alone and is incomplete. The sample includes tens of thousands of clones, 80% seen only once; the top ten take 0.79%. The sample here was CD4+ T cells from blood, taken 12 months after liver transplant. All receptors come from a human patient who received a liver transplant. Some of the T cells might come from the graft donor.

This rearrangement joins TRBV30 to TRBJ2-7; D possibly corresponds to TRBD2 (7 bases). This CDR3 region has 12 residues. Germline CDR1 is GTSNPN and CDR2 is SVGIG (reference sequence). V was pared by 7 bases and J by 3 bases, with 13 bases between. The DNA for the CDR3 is TGTGCCTTGCGGGGGCGCGTCTACGAGCAGTACTTC. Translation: CALRGRVYEQYF.

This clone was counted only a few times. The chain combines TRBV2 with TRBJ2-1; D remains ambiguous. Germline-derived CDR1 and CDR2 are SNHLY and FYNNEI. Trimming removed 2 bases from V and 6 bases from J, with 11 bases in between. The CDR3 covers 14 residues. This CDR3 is CASSELRGRNEQFF. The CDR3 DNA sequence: TGTGCCAGCAGTGAATTACGAGGTCGCAATGAGCAGTTCTTC.

CDR3 coding DNA: TGTGCCACCAGCAGAGATTGGGGCACAGATACGCAGTATTTT. Translation gives CATSRDWGTDTQYF. J is TRBJ2-3 and V is TRBV15; D is uncertain. This CDR3 comprises 14 residues. Between the trimmed V and J ends, which lost 0 bases and 1 base, there was a span of 5 bases. The V gene's germline CDR1 is LNHNV and CDR2 YYDKDF (reference sequence). Full variable domain (outside the CDR3, taken from reference TRBV15 and TRBJ2-3): DAMVIQNPRYQVTQFGKPVTLSCSQTLNHNVMYWYQQKSSQAPKLLFHYYDKDFNNEADTPDNFQSRRPNTSFCFLDIRSPGLGDTAMYLCATSRDWGTDTQYFGPGTRLTVL.

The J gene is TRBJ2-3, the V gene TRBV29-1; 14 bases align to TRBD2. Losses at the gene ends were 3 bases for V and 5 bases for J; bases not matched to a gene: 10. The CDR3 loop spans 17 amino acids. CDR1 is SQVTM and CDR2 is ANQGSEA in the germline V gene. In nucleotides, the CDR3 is TGCAGCGTTGATTCCATCCGACTAGCGGGAGGGGGAGATACGCAGTATTTT. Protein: CSVDSIRLAGGGDTQYF.

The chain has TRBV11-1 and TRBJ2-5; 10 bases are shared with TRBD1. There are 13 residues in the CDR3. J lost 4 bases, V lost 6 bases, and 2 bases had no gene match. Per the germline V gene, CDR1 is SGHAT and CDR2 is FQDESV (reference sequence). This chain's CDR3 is CASSRDRGETQYF. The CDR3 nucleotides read TGTGCCAGCAGTCGGGACAGGGGAGAGACCCAGTACTTC.

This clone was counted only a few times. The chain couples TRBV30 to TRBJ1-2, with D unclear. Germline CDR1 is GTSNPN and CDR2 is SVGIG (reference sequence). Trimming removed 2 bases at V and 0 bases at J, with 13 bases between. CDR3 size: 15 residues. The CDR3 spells CAWSRQTTTNYGYTF. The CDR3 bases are TGTGCCTGGAGTCGGCAGACCACTACTAACTATGGCTACACCTTC.

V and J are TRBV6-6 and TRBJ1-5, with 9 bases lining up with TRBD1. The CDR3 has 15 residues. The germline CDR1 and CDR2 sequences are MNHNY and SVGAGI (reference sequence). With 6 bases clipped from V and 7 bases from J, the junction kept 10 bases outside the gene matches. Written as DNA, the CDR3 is TGTGCCAGCAGCCGGACAGGGGCGATGGGGCAGCCCCAGCATTTT. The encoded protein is CASSRTGAMGQPQHF.

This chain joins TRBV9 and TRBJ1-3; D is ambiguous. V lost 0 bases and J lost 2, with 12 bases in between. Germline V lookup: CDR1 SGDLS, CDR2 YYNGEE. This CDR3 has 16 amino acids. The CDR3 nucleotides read TGTGCCAGCAGCGTAGCTTCGAGAAACCCTGGAAACACCATATATTTT. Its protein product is CASSVASRNPGNTIYF.

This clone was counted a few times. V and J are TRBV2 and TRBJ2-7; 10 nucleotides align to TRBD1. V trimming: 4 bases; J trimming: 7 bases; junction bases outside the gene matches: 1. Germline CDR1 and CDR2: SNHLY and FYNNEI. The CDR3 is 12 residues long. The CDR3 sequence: CASSGTGGEQYF. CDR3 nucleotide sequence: TGTGCCAGCAGTGGGACAGGGGGAGAGCAGTACTTC. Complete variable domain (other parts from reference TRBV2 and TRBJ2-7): EPEVTQTPSHQVTQMGQEVILRCVPISNHLYFYWYRQILGQKVEFLVSFYNNEISEKSEIFDDQFSVERPDGSNFTLKIRSTKLEDSAMYFCASSGTGGEQYFGPGTRLTVT.

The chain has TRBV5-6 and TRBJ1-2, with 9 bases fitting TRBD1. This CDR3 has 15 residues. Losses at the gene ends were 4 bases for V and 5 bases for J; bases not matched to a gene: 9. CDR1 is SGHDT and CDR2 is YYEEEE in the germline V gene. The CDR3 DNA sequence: TGTGCCAGCAGCCCCCGACAGGGGGTGGGTTATGGCTACACCTTC. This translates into CASSPRQGVGYGYTF.

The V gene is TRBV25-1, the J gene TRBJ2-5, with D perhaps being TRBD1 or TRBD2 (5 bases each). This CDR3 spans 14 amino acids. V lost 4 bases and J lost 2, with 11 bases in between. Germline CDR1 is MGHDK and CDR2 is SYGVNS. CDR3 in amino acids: CASSGRDGQETQYF. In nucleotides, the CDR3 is TGTGCCAGCAGTGGTAGGGACGGACAAGAGACCCAGTACTTC.

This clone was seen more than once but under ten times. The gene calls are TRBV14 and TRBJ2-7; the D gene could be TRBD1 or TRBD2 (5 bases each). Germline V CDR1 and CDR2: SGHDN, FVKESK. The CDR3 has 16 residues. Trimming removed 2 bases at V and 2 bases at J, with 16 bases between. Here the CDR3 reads CASSQPGLGRAYEQYF. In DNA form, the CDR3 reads TGTGCCAGCAGCCAACCCGGACTCGGCAGGGCCTACGAGCAGTACTTC.

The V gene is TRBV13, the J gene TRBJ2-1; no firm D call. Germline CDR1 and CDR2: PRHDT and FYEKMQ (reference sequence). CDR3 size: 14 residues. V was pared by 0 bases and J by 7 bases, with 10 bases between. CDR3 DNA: TGTGCCAGCAGCTTAGGTTCATGGGGAAATGAGCAGTTCTTC. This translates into CASSLGSWGNEQFF.

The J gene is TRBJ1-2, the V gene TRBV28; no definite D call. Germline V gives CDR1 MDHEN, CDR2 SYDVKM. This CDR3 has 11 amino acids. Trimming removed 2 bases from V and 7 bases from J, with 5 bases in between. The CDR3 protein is CASSLRGGYTF. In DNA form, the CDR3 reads TGTGCCAGCAGTTTACGAGGTGGCTACACCTTC.